This T cell receptor (beta chain) was sequenced during a study of T cell responses to AZD1222 COVID-19 vaccine. Worth noting for this clone: The antigen remains undetermined.

The germline V gene encodes CDR1 SGHVS and CDR2 FQNEAQ. V was trimmed by 0 bases and J by 4 bases, leaving 15 bases between them. The CDR3 consists of 16 residues. The table came from immunoSEQ multiplex PCR; TCRdb's copy has only in-frame clones and leaves some out. The data show roughly 140,000 clones, roughly 91% seen once. Study-level results: All repertoire sampling was performed exclusively after the peak T cell response.

This chain connects TRBV7-8 to TRBJ1-2, with D perhaps TRBD1 (5 bases). The sample was peripheral blood, taken 28 days after the second AZD1222 dose. This TCR came from an adult who received the AZD1222 COVID-19 vaccine. The CDR3 coding sequence is TGTGCCAGCAGCTTAGCTCTAATGGGGCAGGGCTATGGCTACACCTTC. It encodes CASSLALMGQGYGYTF.